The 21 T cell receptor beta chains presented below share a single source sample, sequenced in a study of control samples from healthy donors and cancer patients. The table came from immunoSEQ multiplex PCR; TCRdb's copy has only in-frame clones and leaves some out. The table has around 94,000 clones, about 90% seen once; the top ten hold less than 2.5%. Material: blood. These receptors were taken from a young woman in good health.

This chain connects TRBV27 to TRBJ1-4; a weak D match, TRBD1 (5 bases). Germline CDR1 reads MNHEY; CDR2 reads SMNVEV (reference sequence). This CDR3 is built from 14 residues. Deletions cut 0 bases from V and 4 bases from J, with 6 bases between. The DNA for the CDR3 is TGTGCCAGCAGTTTATCGGGGCTTAATGAAAAACTGTTTTTT. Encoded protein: CASSLSGLNEKLFF.

CDR3 DNA: TGTGCCTGGAGTCAACCCAATCAGGGATCCACTGAAGCTTTCTTT. It is translated as CAWSQPNQGSTEAFF. The genes are TRBV30 and TRBJ1-1; weak D call: TRBD1 (5 bases). This CDR3 is 15 amino acids long. V lost 2 bases and J 4 bases, leaving 17 bases between the germline ends. The germline V gene has CDR1 GTSNPN and CDR2 SVGIG (reference sequence).

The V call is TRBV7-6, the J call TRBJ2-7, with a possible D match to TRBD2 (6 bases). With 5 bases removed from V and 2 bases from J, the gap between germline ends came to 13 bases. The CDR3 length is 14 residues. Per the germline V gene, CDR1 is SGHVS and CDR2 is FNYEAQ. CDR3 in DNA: TGTGCCAGCAGCCCTGGGACTGGAACCTACGAGCAGTACTTC. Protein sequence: CASSPGTGTYEQYF.

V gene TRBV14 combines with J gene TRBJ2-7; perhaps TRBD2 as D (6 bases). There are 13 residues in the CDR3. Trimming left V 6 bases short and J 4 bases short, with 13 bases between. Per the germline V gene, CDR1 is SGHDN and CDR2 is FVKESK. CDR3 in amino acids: CASSQNRGYEQYF. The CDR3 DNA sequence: TGTGCCAGCAGTCAAAATCGGGGGTACGAGCAGTACTTC.

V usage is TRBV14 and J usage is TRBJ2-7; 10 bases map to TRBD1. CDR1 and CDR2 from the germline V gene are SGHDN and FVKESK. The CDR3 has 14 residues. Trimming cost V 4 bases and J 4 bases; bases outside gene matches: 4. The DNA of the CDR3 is TGTGCCAGCAGCCGGCGGACAGGGGGTTACGAGCAGTACTTC. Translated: CASSRRTGGYEQYF.

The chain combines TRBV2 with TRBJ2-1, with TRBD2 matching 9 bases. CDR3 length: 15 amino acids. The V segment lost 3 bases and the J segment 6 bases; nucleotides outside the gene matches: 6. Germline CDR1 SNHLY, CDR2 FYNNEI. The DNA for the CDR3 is TGTGCCAGCAGTGAGCGGCGCGGGAGGGGCAATGAGCAGTTCTTC. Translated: CASSERRGRGNEQFF.

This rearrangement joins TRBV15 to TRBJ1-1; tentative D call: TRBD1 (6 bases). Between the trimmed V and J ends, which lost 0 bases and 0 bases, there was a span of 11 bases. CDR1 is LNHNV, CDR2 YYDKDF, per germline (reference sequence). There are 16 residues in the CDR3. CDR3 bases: TGTGCCACCAGCAGAGATGGGCAGGGGCTGAACACTGAAGCTTTCTTT. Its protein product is CATSRDGQGLNTEAFF.

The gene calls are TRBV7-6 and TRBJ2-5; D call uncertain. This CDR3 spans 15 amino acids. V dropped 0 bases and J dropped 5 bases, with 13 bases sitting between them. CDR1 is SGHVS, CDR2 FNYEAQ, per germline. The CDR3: CASSLAIERWETQYF. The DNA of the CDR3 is TGTGCCAGCAGCTTAGCGATCGAAAGGTGGGAGACCCAGTACTTC. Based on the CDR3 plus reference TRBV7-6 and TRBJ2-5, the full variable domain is GAGVSQSPRYKVTKRGQDVALRCDPISGHVSLYWYRQALGQGPEFLTYFNYEAQQDKSGLPNDRFSAERPEGSISTLTIQRTEQRDSAMYRCASSLAIERWETQYFGPGTRLLVL.

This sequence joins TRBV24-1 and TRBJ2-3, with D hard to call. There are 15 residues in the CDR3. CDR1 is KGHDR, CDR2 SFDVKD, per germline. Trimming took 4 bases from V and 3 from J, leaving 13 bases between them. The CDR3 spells CATSDPVDGTDTQYF. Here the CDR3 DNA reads TGTGCCACCAGTGACCCCGTAGACGGGACAGATACGCAGTATTTT.

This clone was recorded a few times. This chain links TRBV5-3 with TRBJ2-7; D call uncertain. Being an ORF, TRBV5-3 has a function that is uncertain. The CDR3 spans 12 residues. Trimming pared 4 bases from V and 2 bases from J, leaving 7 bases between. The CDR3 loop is CARSGETYEQYF. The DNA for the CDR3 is TGTGCCAGAAGCGGCGAGACCTACGAGCAGTACTTC.

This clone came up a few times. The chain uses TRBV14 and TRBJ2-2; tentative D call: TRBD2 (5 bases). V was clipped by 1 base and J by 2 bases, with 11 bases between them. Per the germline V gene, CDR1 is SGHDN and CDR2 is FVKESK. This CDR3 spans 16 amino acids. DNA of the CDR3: TGTGCCAGCAGCCAAGTAGGAGGATTTAACACCGGGGAGCTGTTTTTT. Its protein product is CASSQVGGFNTGELFF.

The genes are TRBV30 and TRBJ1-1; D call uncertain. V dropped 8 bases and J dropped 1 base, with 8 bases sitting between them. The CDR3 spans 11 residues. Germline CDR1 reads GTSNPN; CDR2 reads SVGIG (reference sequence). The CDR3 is CAASENTEAFF. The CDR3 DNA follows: TGTGCCGCCTCAGAGAACACTGAAGCTTTCTTT.

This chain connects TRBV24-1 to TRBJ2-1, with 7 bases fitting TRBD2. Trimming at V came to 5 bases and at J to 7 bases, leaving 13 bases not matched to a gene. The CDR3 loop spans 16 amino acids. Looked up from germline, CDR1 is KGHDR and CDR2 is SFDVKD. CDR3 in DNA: TGTGCCACCAGTGTTTCCAGCGGGACCGCCTCAAATGAGCAGTTCTTC. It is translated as CATSVSSGTASNEQFF.

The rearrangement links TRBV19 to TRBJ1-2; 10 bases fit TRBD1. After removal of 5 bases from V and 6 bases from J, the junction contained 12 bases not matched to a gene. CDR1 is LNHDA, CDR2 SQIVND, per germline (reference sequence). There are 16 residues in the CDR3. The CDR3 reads CASSFRDRGYGNGYTF. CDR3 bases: TGTGCCAGTAGTTTCCGGGACAGGGGTTACGGGAATGGCTACACCTTC.

The CDR3 is CASGSGTGKEKLFF. CDR3 sequence (DNA): TGTGCTAGTGGGTCCGGGACAGGGAAGGAAAAACTGTTTTTT. This chain connects TRBV12-5 to TRBJ1-4; 9 bases map to TRBD1. The ends lost 6 bases at V and 8 bases at J; junction bases unmatched: 7. This CDR3 contains 14 residues. Germline loops: CDR1 LGHNT, CDR2 FRNRAP.

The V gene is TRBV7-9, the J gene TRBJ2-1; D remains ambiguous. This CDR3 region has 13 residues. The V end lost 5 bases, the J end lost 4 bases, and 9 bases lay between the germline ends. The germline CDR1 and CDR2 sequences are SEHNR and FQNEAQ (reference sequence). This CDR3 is CASSPLSYNEQFF. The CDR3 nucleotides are TGTGCCAGCAGCCCCCTCTCATACAATGAGCAGTTCTTC.

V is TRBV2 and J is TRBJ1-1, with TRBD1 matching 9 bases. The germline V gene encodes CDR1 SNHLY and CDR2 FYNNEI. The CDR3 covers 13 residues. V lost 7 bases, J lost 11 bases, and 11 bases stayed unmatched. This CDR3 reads CASTEGQGRWAFF. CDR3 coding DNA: TGTGCCAGCACCGAAGGACAGGGGCGCTGGGCTTTCTTT.

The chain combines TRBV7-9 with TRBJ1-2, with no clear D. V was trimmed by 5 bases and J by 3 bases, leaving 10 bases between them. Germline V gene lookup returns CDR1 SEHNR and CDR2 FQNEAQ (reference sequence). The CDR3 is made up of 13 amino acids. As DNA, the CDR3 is TGTGCCAGCAGCCCTCAAGGTCACTATGGCTACACCTTC. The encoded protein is CASSPQGHYGYTF. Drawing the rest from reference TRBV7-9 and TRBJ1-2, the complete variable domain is DTGVSQNPRHKITKRGQNVTFRCDPISEHNRLYWYRQTLGQGPEFLTYFQNEAQLEKSRLLSDRFSAERPKGSFSTLEIQRTEQGDSAMYLCASSPQGHYGYTFGSGTRLTVV.

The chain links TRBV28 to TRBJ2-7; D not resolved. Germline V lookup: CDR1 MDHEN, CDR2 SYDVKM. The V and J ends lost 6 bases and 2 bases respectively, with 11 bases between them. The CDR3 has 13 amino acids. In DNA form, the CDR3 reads TGTGCCAGCAGAATCACAGCAGCCTACGAGCAGTACTTC. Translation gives CASRITAAYEQYF. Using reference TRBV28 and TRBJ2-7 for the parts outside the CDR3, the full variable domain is DVKVTQSSRYLVKRTGEKVFLECVQDMDHENMFWYRQDPGLGLRLIYFSYDVKMKEKGDIPEGYSVSREKKERFSLILESASTNQTSMYLCASRITAAYEQYFGPGTRLTVT.

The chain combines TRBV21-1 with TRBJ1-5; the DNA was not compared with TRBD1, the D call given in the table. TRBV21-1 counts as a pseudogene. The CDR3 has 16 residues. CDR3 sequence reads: CASSVQDRDSNQPQHF. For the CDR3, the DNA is TGTGCCAGCAGCGTCCAGGACAGGGATAGCAATCAGCCCCAGCATTTT.

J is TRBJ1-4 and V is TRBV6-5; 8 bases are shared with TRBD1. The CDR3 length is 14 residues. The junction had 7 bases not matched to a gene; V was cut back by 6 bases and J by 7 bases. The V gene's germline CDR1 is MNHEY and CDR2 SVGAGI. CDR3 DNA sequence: TGTGCCAGCAGACAGGGGGGGGGAAGTGAAAAACTGTTTTTT. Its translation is CASRQGGGSEKLFF.